This TCR beta chain stems from a study of cytomegalovirus exposure and HLA in healthy donors. This clone was seen more than once but under ten times. The PCR ran on 60 Vbeta and 13 Jbeta primers. Some clones are missing from TCRdb's copy, which holds only in-frame ones; the method was immunoSEQ multiplex PCR. The sample consists of about 110,000 clones, over 65% of them appearing once. CDR1 GTSNPN and CDR2 SVGIG come from the germline V gene (reference sequence). The CDR3 is 14 residues long. This sequence joins TRBV30 and TRBJ1-2, with D perhaps matching TRBD1 (6 bases). The sequence was obtained from a man between 40 and 49 years old in good health and CMV-seropositive. Sequencing used PBMCs. The CDR3 region has the DNA TGTGCTCTCAATAGACAGGATCCCAACTATGGCTACACCTTC. Translated, it gives CALNRQDPNYGYTF.